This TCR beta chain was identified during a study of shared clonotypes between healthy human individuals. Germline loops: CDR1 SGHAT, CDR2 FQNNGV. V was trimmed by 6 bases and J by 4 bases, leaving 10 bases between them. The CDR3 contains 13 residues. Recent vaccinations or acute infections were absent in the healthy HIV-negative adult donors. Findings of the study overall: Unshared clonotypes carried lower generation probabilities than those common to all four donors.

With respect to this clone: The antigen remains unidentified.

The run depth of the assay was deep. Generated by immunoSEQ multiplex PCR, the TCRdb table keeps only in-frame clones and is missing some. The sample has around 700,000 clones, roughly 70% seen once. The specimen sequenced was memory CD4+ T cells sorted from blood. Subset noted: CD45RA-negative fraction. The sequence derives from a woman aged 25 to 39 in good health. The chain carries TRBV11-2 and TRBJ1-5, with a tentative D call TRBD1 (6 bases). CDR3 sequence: CASRLQGNQPQHF. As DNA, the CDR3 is TGTGCCAGCAGGTTACAGGGAAATCAGCCCCAGCATTTT.